The T cell receptor beta chain under discussion was sequenced for a study of high-grade serous ovarian cancer treatment subgroups (dated by TCRdb to the early 2020s). Looking at the study overall: On average, sequencing produced fewer than 15,000 reads and 6,500 to 7,500 unique TCR beta rearrangements for each sample. Under a laparoscopic triage algorithm, patients with high-grade serous ovarian cancer were grouped by complete gross resection or by neoadjuvant chemotherapy response, and the study profiled the TCR beta repertoires of these patients. A cohort of some 30 patients was included: around ten with no residual disease after primary surgery (R0), around ten who were excellent NACT responders, and around ten who were poor NACT responders. One primary tumor sample and two metastatic tumor samples were collected from each patient, for a total of around 90 samples. What the study reported, not specific to this receptor: Repertoire similarity between tumors of the same patient ranged roughly 0.11 to 0.85, whereas almost no similarity was seen between different patients. Spatial information was not captured by bulk tumor TCR sequencing, so insight into HGSC tumor complexity and diversity was limited. Neoantigen level correlated positively with TCR clonal relatedness, and copy number variation and mutation load from whole-genome sequencing showed a positive trend with TCR clonal relatedness. The TCR repertoire analyses centered on CDR3, leaving CDR1 and CDR2 unanalyzed.

A note on this clone: Its recognized antigen is unknown. Nothing much larger sits one base from this clone, and base qualities are not available.

Collection of tumor samples took place before definitive surgery or chemotherapy. Genomic DNA was extracted by the MD Anderson Biospecimen Extraction Resource, and TCR sequencing was done by the MD Anderson Cancer Genomics Laboratory. The 85 to 95 tumor samples were subjected to high-throughput TCR profiling using ImmunoSEQ. In the paper's pipeline: Richness (unique productive sequences), clonality, evenness and relatedness were included as repertoire diversity metrics, and similarity between samples was assessed with the Bhattacharyya coefficient. A sensitivity analysis excluded TCRs with fewer than two reads and gave consistent conclusions. TCRdb's version of the immuneACCESS table is confined to in-frame rearrangements and falls short of the full clone set. An unresolved V gene accounts for under half of the shortfall where checked; the remainder is of unknown origin. V and J calls and clone size are as listed in that table; D and trimming were resolved from the DNA. The sample contains under 5,500 clones, roughly four fifths of them found a single time. About 5.5% of the sample is held by the ten biggest clonotypes.

Measured from the cysteine to the phenylalanine, the CDR3 is 17 residues long. The only DNA kept is the CDR3, 51 bases in frame from the first base. Based on the germline V gene, the CDR1 and CDR2 sequences are LGHNA and YSLEER. The V end gives up 0 bases and the J end 6 bases, leaving 10 bases in the junction not matched to a gene. The specimen sequenced was tumor tissue. The sequence was obtained from a human donor with high-grade serous ovarian cancer. The chain employs TRBV4-3 and TRBJ2-2; 7 middle bases align to TRBD1. The CDR3 region reads CASSQDGRGQGAGELFF. The base sequence is TGCGCCAGCAGCCAAGATGGCAGGGGCCAGGGGGCCGGGGAGCTGTTTTTT.